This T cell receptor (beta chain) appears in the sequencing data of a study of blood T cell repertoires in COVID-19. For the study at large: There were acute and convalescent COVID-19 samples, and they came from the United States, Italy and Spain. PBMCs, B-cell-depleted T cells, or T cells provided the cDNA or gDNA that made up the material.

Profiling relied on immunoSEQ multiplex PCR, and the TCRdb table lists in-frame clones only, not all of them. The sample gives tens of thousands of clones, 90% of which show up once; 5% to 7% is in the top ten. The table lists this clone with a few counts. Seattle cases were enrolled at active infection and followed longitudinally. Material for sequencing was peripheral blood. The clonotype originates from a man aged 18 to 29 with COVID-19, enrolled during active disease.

The CDR3 sequence: CASSHIRDIDSYEQYF. CDR3 DNA sequence: TGTGCCAGCAGCCATATCCGGGACATAGACTCCTACGAGCAGTACTTC. V usage is TRBV7-9 and J usage is TRBJ2-7, with D perhaps matching TRBD1 (6 bases). Germline V lookup: CDR1 SEHNR, CDR2 FQNEAQ (reference sequence). The CDR3 is 16 residues long. V gave up 5 bases and J gave up 0 bases, with 17 bases separating them.